This T cell receptor (beta chain) was obtained from a study of graft-versus-host responses after intestinal transplantation. In the study overall: Transplantation in recipients was multivisceral, liver-intestinal, or isolated intestinal.

Regarding the study as a whole: Some GvH clones appeared in ileal mucosa or blood before recipient bone marrow.

TCRdb's copy holds only in-frame clones and misses some; the assay was immunoSEQ multiplex PCR. Found here are 90,000 to 150,000 clones, about 95% of them singletons; the top ten hold roughly 3%. From germline, CDR1 is SGDLS and CDR2 YYNGEE. This CDR3 is 15 amino acids long. The V end was cut by 0 bases, the J end by 0 bases, with 7 bases between. Worth noting for this clone: Antigen: not known.

The source was unstimulated CD8+ T cells sorted from spleen or lymph node cells, collected before intestinal transplant. The source is a human donor who received an intestinal transplant. J is TRBJ2-1 and V is TRBV9; the D is unclear. CDR3 nucleotide sequence: TGTGCCAGCAGCGTAGCCTGGAGCTCCTACAATGAGCAGTTCTTC. This encodes CASSVAWSSYNEQFF. The full variable domain, in which reference TRBV9 and TRBJ2-1 provide the parts outside the CDR3, is DSGVTQTPKHLITATGQRVTLRCSPRSGDLSVYWYQQSLDQGLQFLIQYYNGEERAKGNILERFSAQQFPDLHSELNLSSLELGDSALYFCASSVAWSSYNEQFFGPGTRLTVL.